The 31 T cell receptor beta chains given below trace back to one sample, sequenced in a study of blood T cell repertoires in COVID-19. Measured with immunoSEQ multiplex PCR; TCRdb has only the in-frame clones, and not every one. The table includes some 390,000 clones, approximately 90% detected once. Sequenced material: peripheral blood. The source is a woman between 40 and 50 years old with COVID-19, enrolled during active disease.

The chain links TRBV15 to TRBJ1-2, with D possibly TRBD1 on 5 matching bases. The germline V and J ends were trimmed by 7 bases and 2 bases, with 17 bases remaining between them. The CDR3 has 15 amino acids. CDR1 is LNHNV, CDR2 YYDKDF, per germline (reference sequence). The CDR3 bases are TGTGCCACCAACTCGGAGGGGAAGGGGAACTATGGCTACACCTTC. It specifies CATNSEGKGNYGYTF. Full variable domain (missing parts from reference TRBV15 and TRBJ1-2): DAMVIQNPRYQVTQFGKPVTLSCSQTLNHNVMYWYQQKSSQAPKLLFHYYDKDFNNEADTPDNFQSRRPNTSFCFLDIRSPGLGDTAMYLCATNSEGKGNYGYTFGSGTRLTVV.

The V call is TRBV7-3, the J call TRBJ2-3, with 9 bases that match TRBD2. Germline V gives CDR1 SGHTA, CDR2 FQGTGA. The CDR3 has 14 residues. J was trimmed by 3 bases and V by 5 bases; bases with no gene match: 3. The CDR3, as DNA: TGTGCCAGCAGCAGTAGCGGGGGTACAGATACGCAGTATTTT. Translating gives CASSSSGGTDTQYF. Variable domain in full (rest from reference TRBV7-3 and TRBJ2-3): GAGVSQTPSNKVTEKGKYVELRCDPISGHTALYWYRQSLGQGPEFLIYFQGTGAADDSGLPNDRFFAVRPEGSVSTLKIQRTERGDSAVYLCASSSSGGTDTQYFGPGTRLTVL.

The chain has TRBV6-6 and TRBJ2-7; 9 bases are shared with TRBD1. This CDR3 comprises 16 residues. V was pared by 1 base and J by 7 bases, with 11 bases of the junction left unmatched. CDR1 and CDR2 (germline): MNHNY, SVGAGI (reference sequence). CDR3 residues: CASSYFRDRAFIEQYF. DNA for the CDR3: TGTGCCAGCAGTTACTTCCGGGACAGGGCTTTTATTGAGCAGTACTTC.

This rearrangement joins TRBV6-5 to TRBJ1-6, with D hard to call. Between the trimmed V and J ends, which lost 5 bases and 7 bases, there was a span of 3 bases. Germline V gene sequence: CDR1 MNHEY, CDR2 SVGAGI. The CDR3 spans 11 residues. CDR3 protein: CASSQNSPLHF. CDR3 coding DNA: TGTGCCAGCAGTCAGAATTCACCCCTCCACTTT.

J is TRBJ1-4 and V is TRBV7-6; D gene uncertain. CDR3 length equals 16 residues. The V end lost 1 base, the J end lost 6 bases, and 15 bases lay between the germline ends. Germline-derived CDR1 and CDR2 are SGHVS and FNYEAQ. The CDR3 protein is CASSLGPGTYYEKLFF. In nucleotides, the CDR3 is TGTGCCAGCAGCTTAGGACCGGGAACCTACTATGAAAAACTGTTTTTT. Drawing the rest from reference TRBV7-6 and TRBJ1-4, the complete variable domain is GAGVSQSPRYKVTKRGQDVALRCDPISGHVSLYWYRQALGQGPEFLTYFNYEAQQDKSGLPNDRFSAERPEGSISTLTIQRTEQRDSAMYRCASSLGPGTYYEKLFFGSGTQLSVL.

The V call is TRBV5-1, the J call TRBJ1-2, with 8 bases aligning to TRBD1. J lost 9 bases, V lost 4 bases, and 5 bases had no gene match. Germline V gene data show CDR1 as SGHRS and CDR2 as YFSETQ. CDR3 length: 12 residues. CDR3: CASSRDRRRYTF. The CDR3 bases are TGCGCCAGCAGCCGGGACAGGAGGCGCTACACCTTC. Full variable domain (remainder filled in from reference TRBV5-1 and TRBJ1-2): KAGVTQTPRYLIKTRGQQVTLSCSPISGHRSVSWYQQTPGQGLQFLFEYFSETQRNKGNFPGRFSGRQFSNSRSEMNVSTLELGDSALYLCASSRDRRRYTFGSGTRLTVV.

The CDR3 DNA reads TGTGCCAGCAAGCGGGGACCGAGCTCCTACGAGCAGTACTTC. Translated, it gives CASKRGPSSYEQYF. The rearrangement links TRBV6-6 to TRBJ2-7; 7 bases are a match to TRBD2. The CDR3 contains 14 residues. J gave up 0 bases and V 7 bases, and 6 bases lay outside the gene matches. CDR1 and CDR2 (germline): MNHNY, SVGAGI (reference sequence).

The chain carries TRBV7-2 and TRBJ2-1; 7 nucleotides align to TRBD2. This CDR3 is built from 15 residues. V trimming: 6 bases; J trimming: 6 bases; junction bases outside the gene matches: 11. Germline values: CDR1 SGHTA, CDR2 FQGNSA. The chain's CDR3 is CASSLSGTTFNEQFF. CDR3 DNA sequence: TGTGCCAGCAGTTTGAGCGGGACTACTTTCAATGAGCAGTTCTTC.

Details on this clone: This specimen includes other DNA sequences encoding the same CDR3. CDR3 protein: CASSWTANTEAFF. DNA for the CDR3: TGCGCCAGCAGCTGGACTGCGAACACTGAAGCTTTCTTT. J is TRBJ1-1 and V is TRBV5-1; D gene ambiguous. The CDR3 runs 13 residues. V lost 3 bases to trimming and J lost 1 base, with 7 bases between them. Germline V gene lookup returns CDR1 SGHRS and CDR2 YFSETQ.

This clone showed up just a few times. V and J are TRBV4-3 and TRBJ2-7, with 8 bases matching TRBD1. The ends lost 1 base at V and 2 bases at J; junction bases unmatched: 4. This CDR3 is built from 15 residues. Germline CDR1 is LGHNA and CDR2 is YSLEER. In nucleotides, the CDR3 is TGCGCCAGCAGCCAAGGACAGGGGATACCCTACGAGCAGTACTTC. It specifies CASSQGQGIPYEQYF.

This CDR3 is CATSYRTSQETQYF. As DNA, the CDR3 is TGTGCCACGAGTTACCGGACTTCGCAAGAGACCCAGTACTTC. The chain recombines TRBV28 with TRBJ2-5; a possible D gene is TRBD2 (5 bases). The CDR3 contains 14 residues. Trimming removed 10 bases at V and 2 bases at J, with 17 bases between. Germline V gene data show CDR1 as MDHEN and CDR2 as SYDVKM.

V usage is TRBV29-1 and J usage is TRBJ1-2; the D gene is possibly TRBD1 (5 bases). Trimming stripped 2 bases from V and 3 bases from J, with 7 bases between. This CDR3 has 12 residues. Per the germline V gene, CDR1 is SQVTM and CDR2 is ANQGSEA. CDR3 loop: CSVETTDYGYTF. In nucleotides, the CDR3 is TGCAGCGTTGAAACGACAGACTATGGCTACACCTTC.

The genes are TRBV9 and TRBJ1-6; perhaps TRBD1 as D (5 bases). Germline values: CDR1 SGDLS, CDR2 YYNGEE. This CDR3 spans 16 amino acids. Trimming removed 0 bases from V and 5 bases from J, with 12 bases in between. The CDR3 DNA reads TGTGCCAGCAGCGTAGCTACCACAGGAGATAATTCACCCCTCCACTTT. It specifies CASSVATTGDNSPLHF.

The chain employs TRBV6-6 and TRBJ2-3, with D maybe TRBD2 (5 bases). Germline loops: CDR1 MNHNY, CDR2 SVGAGI (reference sequence). The V and J ends lost 7 bases and 1 base respectively, with 12 bases between them. This CDR3 is built from 14 residues. CDR3 sequence reads: CASTGFTGTDTQYF. CDR3 nucleotides: TGTGCCAGCACGGGGTTTACAGGCACAGATACGCAGTATTTT.

The chain links TRBV14 to TRBJ2-3; no clear D. Per germline, CDR1 SGHDN and CDR2 FVKESK. Trimming shortened V by 4 bases and J by 0 bases, and 11 bases separated the two germline ends. CDR3 size: 15 residues. CDR3 nucleotide sequence: TGTGCCAGCAGCCCGGTGGGCCTCAGCACAGATACGCAGTATTTT. Its translation: CASSPVGLSTDTQYF.

The count of this clone is one. This rearrangement joins TRBV19 to TRBJ1-1; 7 bases agree with TRBD1. The CDR3 runs 15 residues. Germline CDR1 and CDR2: LNHDA and SQIVND (reference sequence). V lost 7 bases, J lost 2 bases, and 10 bases stayed unmatched. CDR3 coding DNA: TGTGCCAGTAAGGATGGGGGACAGAGAAACACTGAAGCTTTCTTT. It encodes CASKDGGQRNTEAFF.

This chain uses TRBV19 with TRBJ1-6; perhaps TRBD1 as D (6 bases). The V end was cut by 2 bases, the J end by 10 bases, with 15 bases between. The germline gives CDR1 LNHDA, CDR2 SQIVND (reference sequence). The CDR3 totals 15 residues. The CDR3 region is CASSIQGQAASPLHF. The CDR3 DNA is TGTGCCAGTAGTATACAGGGGCAGGCGGCATCACCCCTCCACTTT.

The chain links TRBV11-2 to TRBJ1-1, with a tentative D call TRBD1 (6 bases). V lost 4 bases, J lost 1 base, and 13 bases lay in between. The length of the CDR3 is 15 residues. From germline, CDR1 is SGHAT and CDR2 FQNNGV. CDR3 in DNA: TGTGCCAGCAGCTCATACCTAGGGGGGAACACTGAAGCTTTCTTT. This sequence encodes CASSSYLGGNTEAFF.

The chain carries TRBV11-2 and TRBJ1-6, with D maybe TRBD1 (5 bases). There are 14 residues in the CDR3. CDR1 and CDR2 (germline): SGHAT, FQNNGV. V lost 1 base to trimming and J lost 9 bases, with 10 bases between them. CDR3 DNA: TGTGCCAGCAGCTTAGGGTTCGGGGGTTCACCCCTCCACTTT. This translates into CASSLGFGGSPLHF.

This clone was seen only once. The rearrangement joins TRBV9 to TRBJ2-5; TRBD1 is a possible D gene (6 bases). CDR3 length: 17 amino acids. Germline-derived CDR1 and CDR2 are SGDLS and YYNGEE. V was trimmed by 0 bases and J by 2 bases, leaving 17 bases between them. The DNA of the CDR3 is TGTGCCAGCAGCGTAGAGGTGGGACAAGGGTATCAAGAGACCCAGTACTTC. It encodes CASSVEVGQGYQETQYF.

The chain couples TRBV2 to TRBJ1-5; D call uncertain. V was clipped by 6 bases and J by 3 bases, with 6 bases between them. CDR3 size: 12 residues. In germline, CDR1 is SNHLY, CDR2 FYNNEI. In DNA form, the CDR3 reads TGTGCCAGCAGGAGTTCCAATCAGCCCCAGCATTTT. This encodes CASRSSNQPQHF.

CDR3 sequence: CASSSEWTEAFF. The DNA for the CDR3 is TGTGCCAGCAGTAGCGAATGGACTGAAGCTTTCTTT. The rearrangement joins TRBV6-5 to TRBJ1-1; D is undetermined. Germline assignment: CDR1 MNHEY and CDR2 SVGAGI. The V end lost 5 bases, the J end lost 5 bases, and 9 bases lay between the germline ends. This CDR3 region has 12 residues.

The rearrangement joins TRBV5-5 to TRBJ2-5; 8 bases map to TRBD2. CDR1 SGHKS and CDR2 YYEKEE come from the germline V gene (reference sequence). The CDR3 runs to 14 residues. V was pared by 7 bases and J by 5 bases, with 10 bases of the junction left unmatched. This chain's CDR3 is CASFGGGFIETQYF. In nucleotides, the CDR3 is TGTGCCAGCTTCGGCGGGGGGTTTATCGAGACCCAGTACTTC.

The V gene is TRBV27, the J gene TRBJ1-6; the match to TRBD1 covers 7 bases. The CDR3 totals 14 residues. V lost 7 bases to trimming and J lost 12 bases; unmatched junction nucleotides: 12. The germline gives CDR1 MNHEY, CDR2 SMNVEV (reference sequence). The CDR3 nucleotides read TGTGCCAGCACCCTACAGGGGTCGGGCGAACCCCTCCACTTT. Protein product: CASTLQGSGEPLHF.

Note on this clone: The same CDR3 can be traced to other DNA sequences in this sample. The chain couples TRBV25-1 to TRBJ1-5, with 8 bases aligning to TRBD1. The junction had 6 bases not matched to a gene; V was cut back by 3 bases and J by 5 bases. The CDR3 totals 15 residues. CDR1 is MGHDK, CDR2 SYGVNS, per germline. The CDR3 reads CASSDPGQGDQPQHF. The CDR3 DNA follows: TGTGCCAGCAGTGACCCTGGACAGGGCGATCAGCCCCAGCATTTT. The variable domain in full, completed from reference TRBV25-1 and TRBJ1-5, reads EADIYQTPRYLVIGTGKKITLECSQTMGHDKMYWYQQDPGMELHLIHYSYGVNSTEKGDLSSESTVSRIRTEHFPLTLESARPSHTSQYLCASSDPGQGDQPQHFGDGTRLSIL.

The rearrangement uses TRBV9 and TRBJ2-1; 10 bases match TRBD1. Germline trimming cut 4 bases from V and 5 bases from J; bases unmatched to any gene: 6. CDR1 SGDLS and CDR2 YYNGEE come from the germline V gene. This CDR3 comprises 15 residues. The DNA for the CDR3 is TGTGCCAGCAGCTCCTTGGGACAGGGGAACAATGAGCAGTTCTTC. Its translation: CASSSLGQGNNEQFF.

This chain connects TRBV7-2 to TRBJ2-7; D remains ambiguous. The CDR3 loop spans 16 amino acids. The germline CDR1 and CDR2 sequences are SGHTA and FQGNSA. The V end was cut by 4 bases, the J end by 1 base, with 17 bases between. CDR3 amino acids: CASSSGLSPLSYEQYF. CDR3 bases: TGTGCCAGCAGCTCCGGTTTGAGCCCTCTGTCCTACGAGCAGTACTTC. Using reference TRBV7-2 and TRBJ2-7 for the parts outside the CDR3, the full variable domain is GAGVSQSPSNKVTEKGKDVELRCDPISGHTALYWYRQSLGQGLEFLIYFQGNSAPDKSGLPSDRFSAERTGGSVSTLTIQRTQQEDSAVYLCASSSGLSPLSYEQYFGPGTRLTVT.

In this sample, this clone turned up a few times. The rearrangement uses TRBV5-4 and TRBJ1-2; D gene uncertain. Germline V CDR1 and CDR2: SGHNT, YYREEE (reference sequence). V was clipped by 3 bases and J by 7 bases, with 10 bases between them. This CDR3 contains 12 residues. CDR3 in DNA: TGTGCCAGCAGCTCCCCTCGCGGTGGCTACACCTTC. It specifies CASSSPRGGYTF.

CDR3 bases: TGTGCCAGCTCACCAGGACAGGCCCTACGTGAAGCTTTCTTT. It codes for CASSPGQALREAFF. The chain carries TRBV18 and TRBJ1-1; 7 nucleotides line up with TRBD1. This CDR3 has 14 amino acids. Germline values: CDR1 KGHSH, CDR2 LQKENI. The V gene end was trimmed by 2 bases and the J gene end by 7 bases; junction bases not matched to a gene: 7.

In DNA form, the CDR3 reads TGTGCCAGCAGTTTCACAGGGTTGGAGACCCAGTACTTC. This encodes CASSFTGLETQYF. The rearrangement links TRBV12-3 or TRBV12-4 to TRBJ2-5, with a weak D call TRBD1 (6 bases). Deletions cut 3 bases from V and 5 bases from J, with 10 bases between. The CDR3 runs 13 residues.

This rearrangement joins TRBV5-4 to TRBJ1-1; D gene unclear. Trimming cost V 4 bases and J 4 bases, with 17 bases left between them. Per the germline V gene, CDR1 is SGHNT and CDR2 is YYREEE (reference sequence). This CDR3 region has 15 residues. The CDR3 is CASSEAGRQSTEAFF. In DNA form, the CDR3 reads TGTGCCAGCAGCGAGGCGGGCAGGCAGTCCACTGAAGCTTTCTTT. Variable domain in full (rest from reference TRBV5-4 and TRBJ1-1): ETGVTQSPTHLIKTRGQQVTLRCSSQSGHNTVSWYQQALGQGPQFIFQYYREEENGRGNFPPRFSGLQFPNYSSELNVNALELDDSALYLCASSEAGRQSTEAFFGQGTRLTVV.